This TCR beta chain is from a study of beta chain features in type 1 diabetes listed by TCRdb under 2018. The study in broad terms: No differences in mean age, gender distribution, total cell number or subset yield were found between patients and healthy donors. Across all samples, fewer than 130 million sorted cells were examined, and cell number per subset correlated strongly with RNA yield. In the study, recently diagnosed type 1 diabetes patients and matched healthy donors were compared on the TCRB repertoires of their sorted circulating CD4+ T cell subsets. Whereas all 28 donors provided naive and central memory subsets, regulatory and stem cell-like memory subsets were isolated from just 8 patients and roughly eight healthy donors.

General conclusions and limits of the study: A moderate but significant shortening of TCRB CDR3 length was observed in type 1 diabetes patients in all four CD4+ subsets. Fewer insertions and more nucleotide deletions at VDJ recombination sites were observed in patients with type 1 diabetes, implying thymic rearrangement abnormalities. Naive, central memory and regulatory TCRB repertoires appeared to be more alike among patients than among healthy donors. Because the HLA sub-analyses included only small numbers of individuals, any influence of HLA type on TCRB rearrangement was left unresolved. Sequencing cDNA rather than genomic DNA could over-represent highly expressing activated cells, although activation and CD3 levels did not differ between groups. PCR might favor shorter templates, but patient and control samples were amplified and corrected together, so any skew would affect both groups equally.

All of the isolated RNA was reverse transcribed with the High Capacity cDNA Reverse Transcription Kit, so expressed TCRB transcripts were sequenced. Deep immunoSEQ sequencing was performed on naive, central memory and regulatory T cell samples, with an average of around 3.4 million total reads per sample. Sorted cells were lysed in RLT buffer and RNA was extracted with DNase-treated RNeasy Micro or Mini kits, depending on cell number. To prevent cross-contamination, every cell subset was processed on its own, while patient and healthy donor samples were processed together. The immunoSEQ multiplex PCR was used to amplify TCRB sequences from cDNA, yielding 87-bp fragments that span the CDR3 region. Sequencing of the amplicons was performed on the Illumina HiSeq platform. As for how the authors treated the data: PCR bias was corrected computationally using synthetic template baselines, and reads within Hamming distance 2 were collapsed, with unmergeable singletons discarded. Reads were aligned against IMGT so that V, D and J genes, CDR3 length and insertions or deletions at six rearrangement sites could be assigned. Clonotype counts were normalized to sorted cell number within each subset before computing true diversity and Gini coefficients with the tcR R package. The overlap coefficient, calculated on TCRB nucleotide sequences, was used to measure repertoire sharing. Out-of-frame TCRB sequences from naive cells were analyzed as a proxy for the pre-selection repertoire. Imported from immuneACCESS, the table was reduced by TCRdb to in-frame sequences with V and J called. These copies leave out some clones; in studies compared against another copy, an unresolved V gene accounts for under half, and the cause of the remainder is not known. V and J calls and clone size follow that table, whereas D and trimming were derived from the DNA. For this sample the table gives 860,000 or so clones, of which 15% to 20% were detected only once. The top ten hold 0.02% to 0.03% of the sample.

Each donor gave one peripheral blood draw, roughly 0.11 L on average, collected into heparinised tubes. Naive, central memory, regulatory and stem cell-like memory CD4+ T cells were sorted on a BD FACSAria II using a panel including CD45RO, CCR7, CD25, CD127, CD95 and CD27. Every sorted population had a purity above 95%. PBMCs were isolated right away by Lymphoprep density gradient centrifugation and were stained directly, without culture. To minimize batch effects, samples were stained and sorted in pairs, one healthy donor with one patient per experiment. The germline V gene (reference sequence) supplies CDR1 LNHNV and CDR2 YYDKDF. Trimming takes 1 base from V and 3 bases from J, and the germline ends sit 12 bases apart. The CDR3 spans 16 residues, from the cysteine through the phenylalanine. The retained sequence is limited to the CDR3, 48 bases, with the frame set at the first base. There are a few counts of this clone. This receptor's antigen is unknown. Qualities for individual bases were not recorded, and no much larger clone is one base off.

The clonotype originates from a woman younger than 30 in good health. The material sequenced was naive CD4+ T cells from blood. What the cell subset or site label conveys for this sample: true naive CD4+ T cells. This sequence uses TRBV15 and TRBJ1-4, with the identity of the D gene unclear. The CDR3 protein sequence reads: CATSRGSEAPNEKLFF. The bases are TGTGCCACCAGCAGAGGATCCGAGGCGCCTAATGAAAAACTGTTTTTT.